This T cell receptor beta chain was captured in a study of blood T cell repertoires in COVID-19. Study-wide context: The origin of the acute and convalescent COVID-19 samples was the United States, Italy and Spain. The cDNA or gDNA used as material had been derived from T cells, B-cell-depleted T cells, or PBMCs.

Original data processing: Amplification with reference gene primers provided the estimates of nucleated cell counts. Only in-frame clones appear in the TCRdb table, and some are missing; sequencing was by immunoSEQ multiplex PCR. Clonal size and the V and J genes are those of that table, whereas D and trimming came from the DNA. The table includes about 170,000 clones, roughly 83% detected once. The sequence was collected from an elderly woman with active or convalescent COVID-19. The specimen was peripheral blood.

This CDR3 reads CSVEDQGGAYGYTF. Written as DNA, the CDR3 is TGCAGCGTTGAAGATCAAGGAGGGGCCTATGGCTACACCTTC. The chain couples TRBV29-1 to TRBJ1-2, with TRBD1 as a possible D gene (5 bases). This CDR3 has 14 residues. Germline CDR1 SQVTM, CDR2 ANQGSEA. V was clipped by 0 bases and J by 4 bases, with 12 bases between them.